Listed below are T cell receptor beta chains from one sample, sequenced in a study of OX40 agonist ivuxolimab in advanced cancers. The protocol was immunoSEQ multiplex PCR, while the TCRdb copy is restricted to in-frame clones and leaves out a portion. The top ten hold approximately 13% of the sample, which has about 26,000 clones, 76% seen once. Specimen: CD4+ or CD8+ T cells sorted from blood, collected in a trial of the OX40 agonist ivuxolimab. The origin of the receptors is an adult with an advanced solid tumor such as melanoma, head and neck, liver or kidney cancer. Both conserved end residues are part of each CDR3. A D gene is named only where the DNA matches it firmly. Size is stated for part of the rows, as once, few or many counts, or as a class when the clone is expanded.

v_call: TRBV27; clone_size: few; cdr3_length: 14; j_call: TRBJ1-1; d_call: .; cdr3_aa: CASSLSGLLTEAFF; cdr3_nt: TGTGCCAGCAGTTTATCAGGGTTACTCACTGAAGCTTTCTTT
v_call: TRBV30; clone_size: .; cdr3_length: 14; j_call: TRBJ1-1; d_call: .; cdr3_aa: CAWRLGGGITEAFF; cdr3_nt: TGTGCCTGGAGACTAGGAGGAGGGATTACTGAAGCTTTCTTT
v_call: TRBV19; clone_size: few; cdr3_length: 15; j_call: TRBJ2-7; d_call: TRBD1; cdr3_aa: CASSIQQGGPYEQYF; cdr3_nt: TGTGCCAGTAGTATCCAACAGGGGGGCCCCTACGAGCAGTACTTC
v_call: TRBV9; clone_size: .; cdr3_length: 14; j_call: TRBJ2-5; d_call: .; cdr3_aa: CASSASRAQETQYF; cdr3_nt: TGTGCCAGCAGCGCCAGCCGGGCCCAAGAGACCCAGTACTTC
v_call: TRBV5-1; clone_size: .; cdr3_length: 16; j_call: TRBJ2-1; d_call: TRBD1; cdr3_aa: CASSQLGTDLLNEQFF; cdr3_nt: TGCGCCAGCAGCCAACTAGGGACAGACCTCTTGAATGAGCAGTTCTTC
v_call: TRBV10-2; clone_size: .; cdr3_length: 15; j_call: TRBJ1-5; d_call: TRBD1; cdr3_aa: CASREQGFSNQPQHF; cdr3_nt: TGCGCCAGCAGGGAACAGGGGTTTAGCAATCAGCCCCAGCATTTT
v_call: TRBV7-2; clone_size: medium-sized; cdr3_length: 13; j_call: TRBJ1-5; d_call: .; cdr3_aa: CASSLEGRKPQHF; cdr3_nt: TGTGCCAGCAGCTTAGAGGGGCGAAAGCCCCAGCATTTT
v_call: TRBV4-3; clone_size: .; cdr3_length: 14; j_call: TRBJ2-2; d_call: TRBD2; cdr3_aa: CASRESGGRGELFF; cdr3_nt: TGCGCCAGCAGGGAGAGCGGGGGACGCGGGGAGCTGTTTTTT
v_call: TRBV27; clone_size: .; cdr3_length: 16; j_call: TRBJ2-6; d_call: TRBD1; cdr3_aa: CASSDRTGAGANVLTF; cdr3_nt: TGTGCCAGCAGTGACCGGACAGGGGCTGGGGCCAACGTCCTGACTTTC
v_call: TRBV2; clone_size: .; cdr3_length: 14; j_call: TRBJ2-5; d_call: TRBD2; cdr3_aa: CASSRLAGAETQYF; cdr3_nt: TGTGCCAGCAGCAGACTAGCGGGGGCAGAGACCCAGTACTTC
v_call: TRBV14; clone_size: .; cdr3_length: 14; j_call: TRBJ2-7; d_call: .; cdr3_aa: CASSQTRRSYEQYF; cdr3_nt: TGTGCCAGCAGCCAAACCAGACGCTCCTACGAGCAGTACTTC
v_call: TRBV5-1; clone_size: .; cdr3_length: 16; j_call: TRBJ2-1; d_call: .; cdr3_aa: CASSQTGQGFGAEQFF; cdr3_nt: TGCGCCAGCAGCCAAACTGGGCAGGGTTTTGGCGCCGAGCAGTTCTTC
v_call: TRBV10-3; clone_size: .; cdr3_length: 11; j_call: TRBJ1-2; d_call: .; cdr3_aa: CAISGGDGYTF; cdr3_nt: TGTGCCATCAGTGGAGGCGATGGCTACACCTTC
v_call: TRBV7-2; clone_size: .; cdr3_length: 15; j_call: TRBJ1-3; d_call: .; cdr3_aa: CASSLARAGGNTIYF; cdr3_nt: TGTGCCAGCAGCTTAGCGCGGGCAGGAGGAAACACCATATATTTT
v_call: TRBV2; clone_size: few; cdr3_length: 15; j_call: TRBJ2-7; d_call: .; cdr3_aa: CASSENRKISYEQYF; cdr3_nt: TGTGCCAGCAGTGAAAATCGCAAAATCTCCTACGAGCAGTACTTC
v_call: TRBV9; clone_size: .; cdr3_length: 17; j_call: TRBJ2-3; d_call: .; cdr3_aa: CASSVAPQGYGTDTQYF; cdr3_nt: TGTGCCAGCAGCGTAGCCCCCCAGGGTTATGGCACAGATACGCAGTATTTT
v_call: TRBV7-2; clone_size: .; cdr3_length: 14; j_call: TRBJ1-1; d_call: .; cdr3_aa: CASSFFAEATEAFF; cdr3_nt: TGTGCCAGCAGCTTCTTCGCTGAGGCCACTGAAGCTTTCTTT
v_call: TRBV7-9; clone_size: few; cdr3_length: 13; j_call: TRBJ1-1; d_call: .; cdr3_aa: CASSIQEDTEAFF; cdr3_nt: TGTGCCAGCAGCATTCAGGAGGACACTGAAGCTTTCTTT
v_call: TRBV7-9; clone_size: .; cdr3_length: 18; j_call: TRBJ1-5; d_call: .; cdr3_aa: CASSHGGGGPTSNQPQHF; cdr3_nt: TGTGCCAGCAGCCACGGCGGGGGCGGACCGACAAGCAATCAGCCCCAGCATTTT
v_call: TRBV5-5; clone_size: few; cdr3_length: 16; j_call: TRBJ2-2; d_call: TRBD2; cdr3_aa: CASSLDPRGGAGELFF; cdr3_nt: TGTGCCAGCAGCTTGGACCCGCGGGGGGGCGCCGGGGAGCTGTTTTTT
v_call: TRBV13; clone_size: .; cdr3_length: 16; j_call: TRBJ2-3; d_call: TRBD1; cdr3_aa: CASSLRTGSSTDTQYF; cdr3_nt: TGTGCCAGCAGCCTTCGGACAGGGTCTAGCACAGATACGCAGTATTTT
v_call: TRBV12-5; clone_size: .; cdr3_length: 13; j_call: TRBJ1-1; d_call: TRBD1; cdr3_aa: CASGVSEGASAFF; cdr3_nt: TGTGCTAGTGGTGTCTCCGAGGGGGCGTCCGCTTTCTTT
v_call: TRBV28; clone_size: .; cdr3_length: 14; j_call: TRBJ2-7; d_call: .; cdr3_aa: CASSPGPRAYEQYF; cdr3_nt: TGTGCCAGCAGCCCCGGACCCCGGGCCTACGAGCAGTACTTC
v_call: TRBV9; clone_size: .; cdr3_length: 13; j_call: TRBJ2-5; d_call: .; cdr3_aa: CASSLSRGETQYF; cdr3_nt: TGTGCCAGCAGCCTTTCCCGGGGGGAGACCCAGTACTTC
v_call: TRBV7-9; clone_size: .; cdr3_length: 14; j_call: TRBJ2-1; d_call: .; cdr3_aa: CASSPSRGVDEQFF; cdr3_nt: TGTGCCAGCAGCCCCTCCCGGGGAGTAGATGAGCAGTTCTTC
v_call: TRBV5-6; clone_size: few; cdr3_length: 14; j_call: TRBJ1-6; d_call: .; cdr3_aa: CASSLTGYNSPLHF; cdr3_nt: TGTGCCAGCAGCTTGACAGGGTACAATTCACCCCTCCACTTT
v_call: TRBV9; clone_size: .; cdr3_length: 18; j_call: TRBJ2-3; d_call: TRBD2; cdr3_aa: CASSVEGRWGLSTDTQYF; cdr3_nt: TGTGCCAGCAGCGTAGAAGGGAGGTGGGGACTATCCACAGATACGCAGTATTTT
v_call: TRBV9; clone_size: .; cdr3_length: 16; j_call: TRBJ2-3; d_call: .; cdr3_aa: CASSVVTGGGTDTQYF; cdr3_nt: TGTGCCAGCAGCGTAGTTACCGGCGGGGGCACAGATACGCAGTATTTT
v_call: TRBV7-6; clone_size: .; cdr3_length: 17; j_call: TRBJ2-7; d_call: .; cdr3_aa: CASSLGGHSRGGDEQYF; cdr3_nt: TGTGCCAGCAGCTTAGGTGGTCACTCCAGGGGGGGGGACGAGCAGTACTTC
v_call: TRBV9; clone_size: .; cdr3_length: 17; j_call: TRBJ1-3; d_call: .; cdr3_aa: CASSVGYEGTSGNTIYF; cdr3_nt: TGTGCCAGCAGCGTAGGTTATGAAGGGACCTCTGGAAACACCATATATTTT
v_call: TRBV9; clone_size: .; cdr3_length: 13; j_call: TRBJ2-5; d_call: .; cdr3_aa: CASSVARSETQYF; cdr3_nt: TGTGCCAGCAGCGTAGCCAGGAGTGAGACCCAGTACTTC
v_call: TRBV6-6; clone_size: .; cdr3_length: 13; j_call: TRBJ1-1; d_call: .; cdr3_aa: CASSYSGYTEAFF; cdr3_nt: TGTGCCAGCAGTTACTCCGGGTACACTGAAGCTTTCTTT
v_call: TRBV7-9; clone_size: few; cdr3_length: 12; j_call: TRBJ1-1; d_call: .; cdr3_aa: CASSLHGTEAFF; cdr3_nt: TGTGCCAGCAGCTTACACGGGACTGAAGCTTTCTTT
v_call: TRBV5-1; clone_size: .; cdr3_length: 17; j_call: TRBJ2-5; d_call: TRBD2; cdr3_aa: CASSLDSGGVNQETQYF; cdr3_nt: TGCGCCAGCAGCTTGGACTCGGGGGGAGTTAACCAAGAGACCCAGTACTTC
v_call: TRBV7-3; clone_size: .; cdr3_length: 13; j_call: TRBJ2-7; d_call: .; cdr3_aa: CASSLHGDGEQYF; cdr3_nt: TGTGCCAGCAGCTTGCACGGGGACGGCGAGCAGTACTTC
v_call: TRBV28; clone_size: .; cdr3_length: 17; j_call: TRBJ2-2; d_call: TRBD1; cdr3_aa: CASSSRTGGSVTGELFF; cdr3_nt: TGTGCCAGCAGTTCTAGGACAGGGGGCAGTGTGACCGGGGAGCTGTTTTTT
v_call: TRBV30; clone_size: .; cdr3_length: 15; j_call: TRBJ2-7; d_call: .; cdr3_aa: CAWSAPAFGSTEQYF; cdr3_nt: TGTGCCTGGAGCGCTCCTGCTTTCGGATCCACCGAGCAGTACTTC
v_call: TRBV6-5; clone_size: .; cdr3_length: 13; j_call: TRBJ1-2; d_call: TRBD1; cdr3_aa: CASSDGTVYGYTF; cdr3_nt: TGTGCCAGCAGTGACGGGACAGTTTATGGCTACACCTTC
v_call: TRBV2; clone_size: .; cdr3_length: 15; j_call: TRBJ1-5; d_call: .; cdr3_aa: CASSAETLGNQPQHF; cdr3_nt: TGTGCCAGCAGTGCGGAGACACTGGGCAATCAGCCCCAGCATTTT
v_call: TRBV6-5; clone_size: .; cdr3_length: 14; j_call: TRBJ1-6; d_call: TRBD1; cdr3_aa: CASSPGSGGSPLHF; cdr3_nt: TGTGCCAGCAGCCCGGGGTCAGGGGGTTCACCCCTCCACTTT
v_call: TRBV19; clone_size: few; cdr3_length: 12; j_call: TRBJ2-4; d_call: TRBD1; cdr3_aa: CASIGQGDIQYF; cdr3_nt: TGTGCCAGTATCGGACAGGGCGACATTCAGTACTTC
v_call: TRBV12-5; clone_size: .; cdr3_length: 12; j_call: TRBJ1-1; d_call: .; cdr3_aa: CASGLGQGKAFF; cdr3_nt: TGTGCTAGTGGTTTGGGTCAGGGTAAAGCTTTCTTT
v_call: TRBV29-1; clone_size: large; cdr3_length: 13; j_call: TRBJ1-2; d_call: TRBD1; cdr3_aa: CSGGTDSNYGYTF; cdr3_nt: TGCAGCGGAGGGACAGACTCTAACTATGGCTACACCTTC
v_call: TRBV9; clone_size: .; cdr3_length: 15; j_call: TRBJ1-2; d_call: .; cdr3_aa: CASTLSEGPYYGYTF; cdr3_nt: TGTGCCAGCACCCTCAGTGAGGGGCCCTACTATGGCTACACCTTC
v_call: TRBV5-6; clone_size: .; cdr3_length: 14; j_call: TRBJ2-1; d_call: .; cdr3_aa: CASRPEGSYNEQFF; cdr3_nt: TGTGCCAGCAGGCCTGAGGGATCCTACAATGAGCAGTTCTTC
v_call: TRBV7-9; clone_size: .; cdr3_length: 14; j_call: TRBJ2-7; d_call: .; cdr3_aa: CASSRGGTEYEQYF; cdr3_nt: TGTGCCAGCAGCCGGGGCGGGACAGAGTACGAGCAGTACTTC
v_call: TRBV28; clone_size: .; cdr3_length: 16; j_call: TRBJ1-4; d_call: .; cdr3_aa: CASSTPDRAINEKLFF; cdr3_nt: TGTGCCAGCAGTACCCCCGACAGAGCCATTAATGAAAAACTGTTTTTT
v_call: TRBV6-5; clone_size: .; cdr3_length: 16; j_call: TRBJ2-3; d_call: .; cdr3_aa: CASSFGGALGTDTQYF; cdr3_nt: TGTGCCAGCAGTTTCGGGGGTGCGTTAGGCACAGATACGCAGTATTTT
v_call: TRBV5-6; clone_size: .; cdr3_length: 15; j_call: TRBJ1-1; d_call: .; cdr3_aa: CASSLVGTPNTEAFF; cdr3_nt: TGTGCCAGCAGCTTGGTTGGGACACCGAACACTGAAGCTTTCTTT
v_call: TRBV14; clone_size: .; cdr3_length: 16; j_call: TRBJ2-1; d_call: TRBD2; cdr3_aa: CASSPRGSGFYNEQFF; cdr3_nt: TGTGCCAGCAGCCCCCGTGGTAGCGGGTTTTACAATGAGCAGTTCTTC
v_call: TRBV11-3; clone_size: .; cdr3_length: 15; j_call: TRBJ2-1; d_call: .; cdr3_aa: CASSLGLGTYNEQFF; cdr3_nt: TGTGCCAGCAGCTTAGGATTAGGGACTTACAATGAGCAGTTCTTC
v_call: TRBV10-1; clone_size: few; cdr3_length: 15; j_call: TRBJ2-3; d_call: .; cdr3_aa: CASKANRDPLTPQYF; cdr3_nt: TGCGCCAGCAAAGCTAACAGGGATCCCCTTACCCCGCAGTATTTT
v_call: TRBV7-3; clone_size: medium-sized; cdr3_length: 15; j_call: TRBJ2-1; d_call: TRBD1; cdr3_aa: CASSLSGQGAFEQFF; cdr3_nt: TGTGCCAGCAGCTTATCGGGACAGGGGGCTTTTGAGCAGTTCTTC
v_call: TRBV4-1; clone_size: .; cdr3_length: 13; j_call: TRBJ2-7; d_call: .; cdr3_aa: CASSVQASYEQYF; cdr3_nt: TGCGCCAGCAGCGTCCAGGCAAGCTACGAGCAGTACTTC
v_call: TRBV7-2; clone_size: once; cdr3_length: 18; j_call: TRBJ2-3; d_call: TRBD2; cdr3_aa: CASSSRSGGVQLTDTQYF; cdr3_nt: TGTGCCAGCAGCTCTAGGAGCGGGGGGGTCCAACTCACAGATACGCAGTATTTT
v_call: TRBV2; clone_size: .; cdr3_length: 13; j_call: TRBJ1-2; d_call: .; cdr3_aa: CASSDRGDYGYTF; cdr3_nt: TGTGCCAGCAGTGACAGGGGTGACTATGGCTACACCTTC
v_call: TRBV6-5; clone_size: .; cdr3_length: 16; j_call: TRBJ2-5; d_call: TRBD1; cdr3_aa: CASSSPGTGVFETQYF; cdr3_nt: TGTGCCAGCAGTTCTCCCGGGACAGGGGTCTTTGAGACCCAGTACTTC
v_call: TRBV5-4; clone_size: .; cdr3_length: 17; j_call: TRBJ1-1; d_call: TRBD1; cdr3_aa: CAGRRQGGVEMNTEAFF; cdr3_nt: TGTGCCGGTCGGCGACAGGGGGGGGTTGAAATGAACACTGAAGCTTTCTTT
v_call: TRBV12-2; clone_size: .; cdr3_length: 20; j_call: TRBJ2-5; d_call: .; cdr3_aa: CASRFGGSSGSSASQETQYF; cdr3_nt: TGTGCAAGTCGCTTCGGAGGGTCTAGCGGGAGTTCGGCGAGCCAAGAGACCCAGTACTTC
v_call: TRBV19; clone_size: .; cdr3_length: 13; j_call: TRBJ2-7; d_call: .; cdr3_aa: CASRDGWANEQYF; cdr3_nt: TGTGCCAGTCGGGACGGCTGGGCAAACGAGCAGTACTTC